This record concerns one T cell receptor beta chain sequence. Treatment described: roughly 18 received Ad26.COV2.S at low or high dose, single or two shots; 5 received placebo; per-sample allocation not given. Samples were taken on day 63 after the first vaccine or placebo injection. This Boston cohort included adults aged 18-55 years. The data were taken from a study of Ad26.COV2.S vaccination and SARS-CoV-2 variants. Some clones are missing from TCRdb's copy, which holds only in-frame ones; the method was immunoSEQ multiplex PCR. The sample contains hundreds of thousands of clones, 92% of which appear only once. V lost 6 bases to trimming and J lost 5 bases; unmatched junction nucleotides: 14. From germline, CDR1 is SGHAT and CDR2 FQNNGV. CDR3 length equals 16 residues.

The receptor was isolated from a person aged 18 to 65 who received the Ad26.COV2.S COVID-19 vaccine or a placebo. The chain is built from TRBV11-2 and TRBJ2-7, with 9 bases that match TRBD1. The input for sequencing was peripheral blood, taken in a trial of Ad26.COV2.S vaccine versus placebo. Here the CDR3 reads CASSKTRGQGVDEQYF. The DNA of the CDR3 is TGTGCCAGCAGTAAGACGCGGGGACAGGGTGTAGACGAGCAGTACTTC. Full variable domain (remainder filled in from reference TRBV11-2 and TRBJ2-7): EAGVAQSPRYKIIEKRQSVAFWCNPISGHATLYWYQQILGQGPKLLIQFQNNGVVDDSQLPKDRFSAERLKGVDSTLKIQPAKLEDSAVYLCASSKTRGQGVDEQYFGPGTRLTVT.